These T cell receptor beta chains were read from a single sample in a study of T cells in Graves' hyperthyroidism and ophthalmopathy. One entry per CDR3 protein, called by TCRdb with MiXCR from the multiplex PCR reads. Altogether approximately 590,000 distinct CDR3 sequences are present, just over 45% being singletons, with the ten largest covering just under 8.5%. Sequences were obtained from peripheral blood or thyroid tissue (not recorded which). The receptors were sampled from a woman between 18 and 30 years old with Graves' hyperthyroidism. The CDR3 runs from the conserved cysteine through the conserved F or W. D genes are given only for firm matches. Expanded clones are given a class, and other clones once, few, many or no size at all.

clone size	J gene	V gene	D gene	CDR3 protein	CDR3 DNA
.	TRBJ2-1	TRBV7-2	TRBD2	CASSLAGGLLGEQFF	TGTGCCAGCAGCTTAGCGGGAGGGCTCTTGGGTGAGCAGTTCTTC
once	TRBJ2-7	TRBV5-1	TRBD1	CASSLEATGYREQYF	TGCGCCAGCAGCTTGGAGGCGACAGGGTATCGCGAGCAGTACTTC
few	TRBJ1-2	TRBV9	.	CASSVGGHHYGYTF	TGTGCCAGCAGCGTAGGAGGACACCACTATGGCTACACCTTC
.	TRBJ2-7	TRBV10-3	TRBD2	CALSAVAGYEQYF	TGTGCCCTATCCGCCGTAGCGGGATACGAGCAGTACTTC
many	TRBJ2-5	TRBV12-3/TRBV12-4	.	CASSSRDTQETQYF	TGTGCCAGCAGCTCCCGGGACACCCAAGAGACCCAGTACTTC
.	TRBJ2-7	TRBV7-9	TRBD2	CASSQWGGYEQYF	TGCGCCAGCAGCCAATGGGGGGGATACGAGCAGTACTTC
few	TRBJ1-4	TRBV20-1	.	CSARDSSATNEKLFF	TGCAGTGCTAGAGACAGTAGTGCAACTAATGAAAAACTGTTTTTT
.	TRBJ2-7	TRBV2	.	CASSVGPISYEQYF	TGTGCCAGCAGTGTAGGCCCGATCTCCTACGAGCAGTACTTC
many	TRBJ1-2	TRBV7-3	.	CASSLSQGFGYTF	TGTGCCAGCAGCCTAAGTCAGGGTTTTGGCTACACCTTC
.	TRBJ1-5	TRBV10-3	.	CAISESAGSGNQPQHF	TGTGCCATCAGTGAGTCGGCAGGGTCGGGCAATCAGCCCCAGCATTTT
.	TRBJ2-7	TRBV7-9	TRBD1	CASSPPGTGGEQYF	TGTGCCAGCAGCCCCCCGGGGACAGGGGGCGAGCAGTACTTC
.	TRBJ1-5	TRBV29-1	TRBD1	CSGLGTDREGNQPQHF	TGCAGCGGACTAGGGACGGACAGGGAGGGCAATCAGCCCCAGCATTTT
.	TRBJ1-4	TRBV7-9	.	CASRSGLAGREKLFF	TGTGCCAGCAGGTCGGGACTAGCGGGACGGGAAAAACTGTTTTTT
.	TRBJ2-7	TRBV6-1	.	CASSDRGRATYEQYF	TGTGCCAGCAGTGATCGAGGGCGGGCCACCTACGAGCAGTACTTC
.	TRBJ1-2	TRBV11-2	TRBD1	CASSAGQGARGYTF	TGTGCCAGCAGCGCAGGACAGGGGGCGCGTGGCTACACCTTC
.	TRBJ1-6	TRBV4-1	TRBD1	CASSQDWRQGPNSPLHF	TGTGCCAGCAGCCAAGATTGGCGACAGGGGCCCAATTCACCCCTCCACTTT
.	TRBJ2-7	TRBV6-6	.	CASSLWGNYEQYF	TGTGCCAGCAGTCTCTGGGGTAACTACGAGCAGTACTTC
.	TRBJ1-1	TRBV20-1	.	CSASRGTEAFF	TGCAGTGCCTCGCGAGGGACTGAAGCTTTCTTT
.	TRBJ2-7	TRBV20-1	TRBD1	CSATGQGGDEQYF	TGCAGTGCTACGGGACAGGGGGGGGACGAGCAGTACTTC
few	TRBJ1-1	TRBV2	.	CASNGGTEAFF	TGTGCCAGCAACGGGGGCACTGAAGCTTTCTTT
.	TRBJ2-2	TRBV20-1	TRBD1	CSATGQGNTGELFF	TGCAGTGCCACGGGACAGGGTAACACCGGGGAGCTGTTTTTT
.	TRBJ2-7	TRBV7-9	TRBD2	CASSTPEEGAGGRASYEQYF	TGTGCCAGCAGCACGCCCGAGGAGGGAGCGGGAGGACGGGCCTCCTACGAGCAGTACTTC
many	TRBJ2-2	TRBV6-5	.	CASSSLTSPGELFF	TGTGCCAGCAGTTCCCTGACTAGTCCCGGGGAGCTGTTTTTT
.	TRBJ1-4	TRBV29-1	.	CSVVWQRGDEKLFF	TGCAGCGTTGTGTGGCAGCGGGGGGATGAAAAACTGTTTTTT
.	TRBJ1-2	TRBV29-1	TRBD1	CSVETGDTF	TGCAGCGTGGAAACAGGGGACACCTTC
few	TRBJ2-7	TRBV29-1	TRBD2	CSVEEGGSYEQYF	TGCAGCGTTGAAGAGGGAGGGTCCTACGAGCAGTACTTC
few	TRBJ2-2	TRBV4-2	TRBD2	CASSPGLAGYRNTGELFF	TGTGCCAGCAGCCCGGGGCTAGCGGGATACAGGAACACCGGGGAGCTGTTTTTT
.	TRBJ2-7	TRBV5-6	.	CASSRSLGALTSYEQYF	TGTGCCAGCAGCCGAAGCCTCGGTGCGCTTACCTCCTACGAGCAGTACTTC
few	TRBJ1-6	TRBV7-9	.	CASSLGPGSNSPLHF	TGTGCCAGCAGCTTAGGCCCAGGGTCAAATTCACCCCTCCACTTT
.	TRBJ1-1	TRBV20-1	.	CSASLLRVSEAFF	TGCAGTGCTTCCCTCCTTCGGGTTTCTGAAGCTTTCTTT
.	TRBJ1-4	TRBV12-3/TRBV12-4	.	CATSGTWTEKLFF	TGTGCCACGTCCGGGACATGGACTGAAAAACTGTTTTTT
.	TRBJ1-5	TRBV20-1	.	CSARPPLQDSNQPQHF	TGCAGTGCTAGGCCGCCACTACAGGATAGCAATCAGCCCCAGCATTTT
.	TRBJ2-5	TRBV15	TRBD2	CATSRDLADQETQYF	TGTGCCACCAGCAGAGATCTAGCGGACCAAGAGACCCAGTACTTC
.	TRBJ1-5	TRBV20-1	.	CSASEVAYSNQPQHF	TGCAGTGCTAGTGAGGTGGCCTATAGCAATCAGCCCCAGCATTTT
.	TRBJ2-5	TRBV25-1	TRBD2	CASSLGREGRETQYF	TGTGCCAGCAGCCTCGGACGGGAGGGCCGAGAGACCCAGTACTTC
.	TRBJ2-2	TRBV7-9	.	CASSLVVVFGHSGNTGELFF	TGTGCCAGCAGCTTGGTTGTGGTGTTCGGACACTCTGGAAACACCGGGGAGCTGTTTTTT
many	TRBJ1-5	TRBV19	.	CASSIGGGQPQHF	TGTGCCAGTAGTATCGGGGGGGGTCAGCCCCAGCATTTT
many	TRBJ1-6	TRBV2	TRBD1	CASGTGGYSPLHF	TGTGCCAGCGGGACAGGGGGCTATTCACCCCTCCACTTT
.	TRBJ1-2	TRBV25-1	.	CASSRPWPGIANYGYTF	TGTGCCAGCAGCCGCCCCTGGCCGGGAATAGCTAACTATGGCTACACCTTC
.	TRBJ2-5	TRBV2	TRBD1	CASSPRQGFETQYF	TGTGCCAGCAGTCCTAGACAGGGGTTTGAGACCCAGTACTTC
.	TRBJ1-4	TRBV20-1	.	CSASQRGHNEKLFF	TGCAGTGCTTCCCAAAGGGGCCATAATGAAAAACTGTTTTTT
many	TRBJ2-5	TRBV29-1	TRBD1	CSVSGTGEIQETQYF	TGCAGCGTTTCCGGGACAGGGGAGATCCAAGAGACCCAGTACTTC
.	TRBJ2-2	TRBV7-3	TRBD2	CASSKVAGKNTGELFF	TGTGCCAGCAGCAAAGTAGCGGGAAAGAACACCGGGGAGCTGTTTTTT
.	TRBJ1-2	TRBV7-9	TRBD1	CASSLGQGDHTF	TGTGCCAGCAGCCTAGGACAGGGCGATCATACCTTC
few	TRBJ1-1	TRBV7-8	.	CASSYSGRHTEAFF	TGTGCCAGCAGTTATAGCGGGCGGCACACTGAAGCTTTCTTT
.	TRBJ1-2	TRBV9	.	CATMKRNYGYTF	TGTGCCACCATGAAGCGAAACTATGGCTACACCTTC
many	TRBJ1-3	TRBV6-5	.	CASRTGRNTIYF	TGTGCCAGCAGGACAGGTCGAAACACCATATATTTT
.	TRBJ2-2	TRBV9	.	CASSVGMGDGELFF	TGTGCCAGCAGCGTAGGAATGGGGGACGGGGAGCTGTTTTTT
few	TRBJ1-2	TRBV14	TRBD1	CASSQDGRGDGYTF	TGTGCCAGCAGCCAAGATGGCAGGGGGGATGGCTACACCTTC
.	TRBJ1-3	TRBV9	TRBD1	CASSVDRDRVINTIYF	TGTGCCAGCAGCGTAGATCGGGACAGGGTCATTAACACCATATATTTT
.	TRBJ1-2	TRBV25-1	TRBD1	CASSVVTGSGHTF	TGTGCCAGCAGCGTAGTGACAGGGTCTGGCCACACCTTC